These 26 T cell receptor beta chains came from one sample sequenced in a study of response to subunit inactivated influenza vaccine. MiXCR was run by TCRdb on the RT-PCR reads, yielding one entry per CDR3 protein. The sample yields 150,000 or so distinct CDR3 sequences, about a tenth seen once. The specimen comprised non-naive T cells sorted from PBMCs, sampled roughly 46 days after vaccination. The receptors come from a man between 45 and 60 years old who received an inactivated influenza vaccine.

Ten or more counts support this clonotype. The V gene is TRBV29-1, the J gene TRBJ2-5; D gene uncertain. The V and J ends lost 4 bases and 5 bases respectively, with 8 bases between them. CDR1 is SQVTM and CDR2 is ANQGSEA in the germline V gene. There are 11 residues in the CDR3. This chain's CDR3 is CSVGREETQYF. CDR3 sequence (DNA): TGCAGCGTTGGGCGTGAGGAGACCCAGTACTTC.

The chain employs TRBV10-3 and TRBJ1-5; D perhaps matches TRBD1 (6 bases). The CDR3 is made up of 12 amino acids. Germline lookup yields CDR1 ENHRY and CDR2 SYGVKD. V gave up 10 bases and J gave up 5 bases, with 12 bases separating them. CDR3 in amino acids: CATGQSDQPQHF. The CDR3 coding sequence is TGTGCCACCGGACAGTCTGATCAGCCCCAGCATTTT.

The table lists this clonotype with a few counts. This chain joins TRBV24-1 and TRBJ2-5, with D uncertain. Trimming stripped 4 bases from V and 2 bases from J, with 1 base between. Germline V gives CDR1 KGHDR, CDR2 SFDVKD. The CDR3 spans 11 residues. The CDR3 DNA reads TGTGCCACCAGTGAGCAAGAGACCCAGTACTTC. This sequence encodes CATSEQETQYF.

At least ten counts were recorded for this clonotype. J is TRBJ1-2 and V is TRBV7-2; D remains unclear. Between the trimmed V and J ends, which lost 0 bases and 4 bases, there was a span of 6 bases. CDR1 and CDR2 (germline): SGHTA, FQGNSA. The CDR3 is made up of 13 amino acids. The CDR3 DNA is TGTGCCAGCAGCTTAGCCGCTGCCTATGGCTACACCTTC. This encodes CASSLAAAYGYTF.

This clonotype was observed a few times. The chain combines TRBV5-6 with TRBJ2-1, with 11 positions matching TRBD2. Trimming took 2 bases from V and 7 from J; bases not matched to a gene: 8. CDR3 length: 16 amino acids. CDR1 and CDR2 from the germline V gene are SGHDT and YYEEEE. This CDR3 reads CASSFLKTSGANEQFF. As DNA, the CDR3 is TGTGCCAGCAGCTTCTTAAAGACTAGCGGGGCGAATGAGCAGTTCTTC. Supplemented by reference TRBV5-6 and TRBJ2-1, the full variable domain reads DAGVTQSPTHLIKTRGQQVTLRCSPKSGHDTVSWYQQALGQGPQFIFQYYEEEERQRGNFPDRFSGHQFPNYSSELNVNALLLGDSALYLCASSFLKTSGANEQFFGPGTRLTVL.

The chain couples TRBV6-5 to TRBJ2-5; D is unresolved. Germline CDR1 is MNHEY and CDR2 is SVGAGI. V lost 2 bases to trimming and J lost 4 bases, with 8 bases between them. CDR3 length: 13 amino acids. The CDR3 bases are TGTGCCAGCAGTTACAGTGGTGGAGAGACCCAGTACTTC. Its protein product is CASSYSGGETQYF.

The V and J genes are TRBV9 and TRBJ1-1; D ambiguous. The germline gives CDR1 SGDLS, CDR2 YYNGEE. V was shortened by 0 bases and J by 2 bases, with 8 bases between the two germline ends. This CDR3 region has 14 residues. CDR3 protein: CASSVGRVNTEAFF. The CDR3 DNA reads as TGTGCCAGCAGCGTAGGTAGGGTTAACACTGAAGCTTTCTTT.

This chain links TRBV4-3 with TRBJ2-7; TRBD2 matches at 11 bases. CDR3 length: 15 amino acids. Germline V gives CDR1 LGHNA, CDR2 YSLEER. J was trimmed by 3 bases and V by 4 bases; bases with no gene match: 5. The CDR3 spells CASSLIAGGDYEQYF. The CDR3 DNA reads as TGCGCCAGCAGCCTAATAGCGGGAGGGGACTACGAGCAGTACTTC.

This clonotype was detected only a few times. J is TRBJ2-7 and V is TRBV20-1; no clear D gene. The germline CDR1 and CDR2 sequences are DFQATT and SNEGSKA (reference sequence). V was clipped by 0 bases and J by 2 bases, with 17 bases between them. The CDR3 covers 16 residues. CDR3 residues: CSARDSLGVRAYEQYF. The CDR3 nucleotides read TGCAGTGCTAGAGATTCATTGGGTGTACGAGCCTACGAGCAGTACTTC.

This clonotype was found many times. This chain uses TRBV12-3 or TRBV12-4 with TRBJ2-2; D possibly corresponds to TRBD2 (7 bases). With 6 bases removed from V and 10 bases from J, the gap between germline ends came to 15 bases. This CDR3 is 13 amino acids long. Here the CDR3 reads CASSKGGSLELFF. The CDR3 nucleotides read TGTGCCAGCAGCAAGGGGGGGTCTTTGGAGCTGTTTTTT.

This chain uses TRBV28 with TRBJ2-7, with D unresolved. The CDR3 runs 13 residues. Germline CDR1 MDHEN, CDR2 SYDVKM. Trimming took off 6 bases at V and 0 bases at J, with 9 bases between the two ends. The CDR3 loop reads CASSTPSSYEQYF. The CDR3 DNA sequence: TGTGCCAGCAGCACCCCGAGCTCCTACGAGCAGTACTTC.

V and J are TRBV11-3 and TRBJ2-3; 10 positions agree with TRBD1. V trimming: 3 bases; J trimming: 5 bases; junction bases outside the gene matches: 2. The CDR3 consists of 14 residues. From germline, CDR1 is SGHNT and CDR2 YENEEA. The DNA for the CDR3 is TGTGCCAGCAGCTTTAGGACAGGGGGAGATACGCAGTATTTT. Translating gives CASSFRTGGDTQYF.

This clonotype was seen a handful of times. V and J are TRBV20-1 and TRBJ1-3; D is possibly TRBD1 (5 bases). The germline CDR1 and CDR2 sequences are DFQATT and SNEGSKA (reference sequence). This CDR3 is built from 14 residues. V gave up 2 bases and J gave up 0 bases, with 8 bases separating them. CDR3 in amino acids: CSARSRVSGNTIYF. CDR3 DNA: TGCAGTGCTAGAAGCAGGGTCTCTGGAAACACCATATATTTT.

A word on this clonotype: A read error may explain this, as a much larger clone is one base away. The chain recombines TRBV5-1 with TRBJ2-7; 8 bases are shared with TRBD2. The germline V gene has CDR1 SGHRS and CDR2 YFSETQ. The CDR3 runs to 15 residues. The chain's CDR3 is CDSSLAGKPTYEQYF. In DNA, the CDR3 is TGCGACAGCAGCTTAGCGGGGAAGCCGACCTACGAGCAGTACTTC.

The table lists this clonotype with many counts. The chain employs TRBV28 and TRBJ2-4; 7 bases line up with TRBD1. Germline V CDR1 and CDR2: MDHEN, SYDVKM. The junction had 10 bases not matched to a gene; V was cut back by 3 bases and J by 11 bases. The CDR3 totals 14 residues. CDR3 nucleotides: TGTGCCAGCAGTTTGACGACAGGGAGAGGCTTTCAGTACTTC. As protein: CASSLTTGRGFQYF. Filled out from reference TRBV28 and TRBJ2-4, the complete variable domain reads DVKVTQSSRYLVKRTGEKVFLECVQDMDHENMFWYRQDPGLGLRLIYFSYDVKMKEKGDIPEGYSVSREKKERFSLILESASTNQTSMYLCASSLTTGRGFQYFGAGTRLSVL.

The sample holds a few counts of this clonotype. The genes are TRBV24-1 and TRBJ2-3; 7 nucleotides line up with TRBD2. The CDR3 contains 14 residues. V shed 9 bases and J 0 bases; nucleotides not matched to a gene: 5. Germline loops: CDR1 KGHDR, CDR2 SFDVKD. The CDR3 sequence: CATSVSGSTDTQYF. The CDR3 DNA reads TGTGCCACCTCTGTTAGCGGGAGCACAGATACGCAGTATTTT.

CDR3 nucleotides: TGTGCCAGCAGCTTGGGTGGGGGCAATAACGCGCTAGGAGAGACCCAGTACTTC. Protein product: CASSLGGGNNALGETQYF. V and J are TRBV5-4 and TRBJ2-5; TRBD1 is a possible D gene (6 bases). Trimming cost V 0 bases and J 4 bases, with 22 bases left between them. Germline V gives CDR1 SGHNT, CDR2 YYREEE (reference sequence). The CDR3 is 18 amino acids.

There are a few counts of this clonotype. The chain is built from TRBV5-6 and TRBJ2-2; the D call may be TRBD1 or TRBD2 (5 bases each). Germline loops: CDR1 SGHDT, CDR2 YYEEEE. The CDR3 contains 15 residues. V shed 0 bases and J shed 4 bases, with 10 bases lying between them. In nucleotides, the CDR3 is TGTGCCAGCAGCTTGGCCGGGACGTTCACCGGGGAGCTGTTTTTT. Its translation: CASSLAGTFTGELFF.

This clonotype showed up just a few times. This sequence joins TRBV6-1 and TRBJ2-2; D gene ambiguous. Germline-derived CDR1 and CDR2 are MNHNS and SASEGT. The CDR3 contains 13 residues. Trimming stripped 0 bases from V and 7 bases from J, with 6 bases between. CDR3 in amino acids: CASSEALNGELFF. The CDR3, as DNA: TGTGCCAGCAGTGAAGCCTTAAACGGGGAGCTGTTTTTT.

There are many counts of this clonotype. V and J are TRBV5-1 and TRBJ2-1; 12 bases line up with TRBD1. J gave up 6 bases and V 8 bases, and 9 bases lay outside the gene matches. The CDR3 runs to 15 residues. Germline CDR1 and CDR2: SGHRS and YFSETQ. The CDR3 DNA sequence: TGCGCCAGTAACCCGGGACAGGGGGCGGTCAATGAGCAGTTCTTC. It is translated as CASNPGQGAVNEQFF.

Many counts were recorded for this clonotype. V is TRBV7-8 and J is TRBJ1-6; D might be TRBD1 (6 bases). Germline V CDR1 and CDR2: SGHVS, FQNEAQ. The V end was cut by 3 bases, the J end by 5 bases, with 11 bases between. The CDR3 is made up of 15 amino acids. Written as DNA, the CDR3 is TGTGCCAGCAGCTTTCAGACAGGAGATAATTCACCCCTCCACTTT. The encoded protein is CASSFQTGDNSPLHF.

This clonotype has more than one count but fewer than ten. This rearrangement joins TRBV20-1 to TRBJ2-7; 7 nucleotides agree with TRBD2. This CDR3 is 16 amino acids long. Germline CDR1 is DFQATT and CDR2 is SNEGSKA (reference sequence). After removal of 1 base from V and 3 bases from J, the junction contained 12 bases not matched to a gene. The CDR3 DNA sequence: TGCAGTGCTAGAGGCCACCCCGGAGCGGGACTCTACGAGCAGTACTTC. This sequence encodes CSARGHPGAGLYEQYF.

Ten or more counts support this clonotype. As DNA, the CDR3 is TGCGCCAGCAGCTTGGCGACCGGGGGGGCGAGTGAGCAGTTCTTC. It codes for CASSLATGGASEQFF. The chain is built from TRBV5-1 and TRBJ2-1; 8 bases agree with TRBD2. The CDR3 is 15 amino acids. Germline CDR1 reads SGHRS; CDR2 reads YFSETQ. V shed 0 bases, J shed 9 bases, and the junction held 8 bases outside the gene matches. Variable domain in full (rest from reference TRBV5-1 and TRBJ2-1): KAGVTQTPRYLIKTRGQQVTLSCSPISGHRSVSWYQQTPGQGLQFLFEYFSETQRNKGNFPGRFSGRQFSNSRSEMNVSTLELGDSALYLCASSLATGGASEQFFGPGTRLTVL.

There are a few counts of this clonotype. The genes are TRBV12-3 or TRBV12-4 and TRBJ2-1; 11 positions agree with TRBD2. The V segment lost 4 bases and the J segment 8 bases; nucleotides outside the gene matches: 1. The CDR3 is made up of 13 amino acids. In nucleotides, the CDR3 is TGTGCCAGCAGTTCACTAGCGGGAGATGAGCAGTTCTTC. Amino acid sequence: CASSSLAGDEQFF.

This clonotype has only a few counts. The chain uses TRBV5-1 and TRBJ2-2; D remains ambiguous. CDR1 is SGHRS and CDR2 is YFSETQ in the germline V gene. The germline V and J ends were trimmed by 1 base and 3 bases, with 4 bases remaining between them. This CDR3 is 13 amino acids long. The CDR3 nucleotides are TGCGCCAGCAGCTTGAAGGACACCGGGGAGCTGTTTTTT. Its translation: CASSLKDTGELFF.

The chain is built from TRBV6-2 or TRBV6-3 and TRBJ1-6; D remains unclear. This CDR3 region has 17 residues. The germline V and J ends were trimmed by 0 bases and 4 bases, with 13 bases remaining between them. The germline gives CDR1 MNHEY, CDR2 SVGEGT. The chain's CDR3 is CASSYSRPHLYNSPLHF. The CDR3 DNA is TGTGCCAGCAGTTACTCGAGGCCGCACCTTTATAATTCACCCCTCCACTTT.